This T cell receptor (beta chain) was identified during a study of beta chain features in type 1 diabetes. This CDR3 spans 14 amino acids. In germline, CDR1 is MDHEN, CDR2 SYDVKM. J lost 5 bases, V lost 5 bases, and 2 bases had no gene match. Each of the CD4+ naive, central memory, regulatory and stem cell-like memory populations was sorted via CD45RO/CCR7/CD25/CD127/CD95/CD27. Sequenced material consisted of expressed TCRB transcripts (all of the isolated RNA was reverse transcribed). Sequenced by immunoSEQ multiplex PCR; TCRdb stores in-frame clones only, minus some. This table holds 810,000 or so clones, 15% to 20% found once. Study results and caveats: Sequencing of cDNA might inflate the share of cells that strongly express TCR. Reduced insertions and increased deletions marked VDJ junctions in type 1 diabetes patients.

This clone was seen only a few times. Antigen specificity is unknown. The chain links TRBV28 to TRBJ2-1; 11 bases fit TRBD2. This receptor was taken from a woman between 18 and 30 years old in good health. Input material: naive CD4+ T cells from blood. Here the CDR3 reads CASSRLAGHNEQFF. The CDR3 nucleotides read TGTGCCAGCAGTCGACTAGCGGGGCACAATGAGCAGTTCTTC.